This T cell receptor beta chain derives from a study of blood T cell repertoires in COVID-19. Overall study: Collection of acute and convalescent COVID-19 samples took place in the United States, Italy and Spain. T cells, B-cell-depleted T cells, or PBMCs provided the cDNA or gDNA that served as material.

In the study's own analysis: Reference gene primer amplification gave nucleated cell count estimates. The method was immunoSEQ multiplex PCR; TCRdb's version includes in-frame clones alone and lacks a portion of them. D and trimming come from the DNA, and the V and J calls and clone size come from that table. The profile covers about 210,000 clones, with approximately 91% appearing a single time and around 4.8% taken by the ten largest. The sequence came from a woman in her thirties or forties with acute or convalescent COVID-19. Sequencing used peripheral blood.

The CDR3 region is CASSQDRGELFF. Here the CDR3 DNA reads TGTGCCAGCAGCCAAGATCGGGGGGAGCTGTTTTTT. This chain links TRBV3-1 (or the pseudogene TRBV3-2) with TRBJ2-2, with no clear D. Germline CDR1 is LGHDT and CDR2 is YNNKEL (reference sequence). V dropped 0 bases and J dropped 8 bases, with 4 bases sitting between them. The CDR3 is 12 amino acids.